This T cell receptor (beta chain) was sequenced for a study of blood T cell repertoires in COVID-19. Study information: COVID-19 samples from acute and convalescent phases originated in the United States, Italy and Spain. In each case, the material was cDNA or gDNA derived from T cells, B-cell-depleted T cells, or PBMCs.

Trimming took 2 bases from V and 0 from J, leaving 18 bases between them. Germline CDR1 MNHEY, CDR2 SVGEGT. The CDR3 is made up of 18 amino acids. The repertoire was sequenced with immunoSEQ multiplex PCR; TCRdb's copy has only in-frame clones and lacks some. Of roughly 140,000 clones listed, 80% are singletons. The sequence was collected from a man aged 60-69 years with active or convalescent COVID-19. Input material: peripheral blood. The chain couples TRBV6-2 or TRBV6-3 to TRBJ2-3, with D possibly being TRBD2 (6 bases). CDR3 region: CASSYRGAGGGSTDTQYF. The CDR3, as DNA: TGTGCCAGCAGTTACAGGGGAGCAGGCGGAGGGAGCACAGATACGCAGTATTTT.